This TCR beta chain was sequenced for a study of identical twins. Unique molecular identifiers were in the cDNA, with template-switch universal primer binding. TCRdb reprocessed the 5' RACE reads via MiXCR and lists one record per CDR3 protein. This sample yields about 240,000 distinct CDR3 sequences, of which about 13% are seen a single time; roughly 4% belongs to the top ten. In every case, the donor was a healthy Caucasian. This clonotype was observed many times. The antigen is not known. General study points: It was possible that invariant MAIT and iNKT cells partly confounded the zero-insertion analyses.

Germline-derived CDR1 and CDR2 are SGHTA and FQGNSA. Unmatched junction bases numbered 9, after V lost 1 base and J lost 7 bases. CDR3 length: 16 residues. The same data also went into a second study, on yellow fever vaccine responses in identical twins.

The sample was memory (CD45RO+) T cells sorted from blood. This chain uses TRBV7-2 with TRBJ2-1; TRBD2 matches at 8 bases. The sequence was collected from a young woman in good health. This chain's CDR3 is CASSLVPAGVGNEQFF. The DNA for the CDR3 is TGTGCCAGCAGCTTAGTGCCAGCGGGGGTCGGGAATGAGCAGTTCTTC. Supplemented by reference TRBV7-2 and TRBJ2-1, the full variable domain reads GAGVSQSPSNKVTEKGKDVELRCDPISGHTALYWYRQSLGQGLEFLIYFQGNSAPDKSGLPSDRFSAERTGGSVSTLTIQRTQQEDSAVYLCASSLVPAGVGNEQFFGPGTRLTVL.